These 25 T cell receptor beta chains were sequenced from one sample in a study of regulatory T cells in long-lasting Graves disease. Assembly of TCR beta libraries relied on iRepertoire HTBI primers together with Arm-PCR of CDR3 regions. TCRdb called the multiplex PCR reads again in MiXCR, with one record for every CDR3 protein. Counted here are some 320,000 distinct CDR3 sequences, 15% to 20% occurring once; the ten biggest clones make up roughly 40%. Time point specified: newly diagnosed GD, antithyroid drugs for less than 3 months. Extracted PBMC RNA gave rise to the TCR library. Material: peripheral blood mononuclear cells (PBMCs), obtained at new diagnosis, from a patient treated with antithyroid drugs. Every receptor here comes from a female donor with Graves disease.

This clonotype was found many times. The V and J genes are TRBV2 and TRBJ2-7; D may correspond to TRBD1 or TRBD2 (5 bases each). CDR1 is SNHLY and CDR2 is FYNNEI in the germline V gene. V gave up 4 bases and J gave up 4 bases, with 8 bases separating them. The CDR3 length is 12 residues. The CDR3 DNA is TGTGCCAGCAGTGGGGACGGATACGAGCAGTACTTC. Translated: CASSGDGYEQYF.

This clonotype was counted ten times or more. The rearrangement joins TRBV10-3 to TRBJ1-1; D call uncertain. V gave up 3 bases and J gave up 0 bases, with 14 bases separating them. Germline CDR1 and CDR2: ENHRY and SYGVKD. This CDR3 spans 16 amino acids. The CDR3 region has the DNA TGTGCCATCAGTGATCCCCCGTCTGGCATGAACACTGAAGCTTTCTTT. Protein sequence: CAISDPPSGMNTEAFF.

This clonotype was counted many times. J is TRBJ1-2 and V is TRBV29-1, with 9 bases that match TRBD1. The CDR3 length is 15 residues. V shed 4 bases, J shed 0 bases, and the junction held 6 bases outside the gene matches. CDR1 SQVTM and CDR2 ANQGSEA come from the germline V gene. The chain's CDR3 is CSVVGTGTTNYGYTF. Written as DNA, the CDR3 is TGCAGCGTTGTGGGGACAGGGACGACTAACTATGGCTACACCTTC.

This clonotype was counted ten times or more. The chain combines TRBV27 with TRBJ1-6; the D is unclear. V dropped 6 bases and J dropped 2 bases, with 14 bases sitting between them. The CDR3 covers 16 residues. CDR1 and CDR2 from the germline V gene are MNHEY and SMNVEV (reference sequence). CDR3 nucleotides: TGTGCCAGCAGACCAGACGGCAGCCCCTATAATTCACCCCTCCACTTT. It is translated as CASRPDGSPYNSPLHF.

This clonotype came up a few times. The chain combines TRBV5-1 with TRBJ1-5; tentative D call: TRBD1 (5 bases). Germline CDR1 and CDR2: SGHRS and YFSETQ. The germline V and J ends were trimmed by 4 bases and 6 bases, with 11 bases remaining between them. The length of the CDR3 is 13 residues. CDR3: CASSPYQGQPQHF. The CDR3 DNA is TGCGCCAGCAGCCCATACCAGGGTCAGCCCCAGCATTTT.

This clonotype was picked up many times. V is TRBV10-3 and J is TRBJ2-5, with D hard to call. This CDR3 has 11 residues. Trimming removed 2 bases from V and 7 bases from J, with 5 bases in between. From germline, CDR1 is ENHRY and CDR2 SYGVKD. The CDR3 sequence: CAISEKGTQYF. CDR3 nucleotide sequence: TGTGCCATCAGTGAGAAGGGGACCCAGTACTTC.

This clonotype showed up many times. The chain has TRBV30 and TRBJ2-1; TRBD2 is a possible D gene (5 bases). V was pared by 0 bases and J by 9 bases, with 15 bases between. Germline lookup yields CDR1 GTSNPN and CDR2 SVGIG (reference sequence). This CDR3 comprises 14 residues. The CDR3 DNA sequence: TGTGCCTGGAGTGTCGGACTTACGGGTTTTGAGCAGTTCTTC. Its translation: CAWSVGLTGFEQFF.

This clonotype was observed at least ten times. Relative to the germline gene, one junction end is altered; a read error may explain this. The gene calls are TRBV28 and TRBJ1-4; unclear D gene. The CDR3 is 11 amino acids. The germline CDR1 and CDR2 sequences are MDHEN and SYDVKM. The CDR3 sequence is CASSSPTDSNF. In DNA, the CDR3 is TGTGCCAGCAGTTCACCGACCGACTCCAATTTT.

The rearrangement uses TRBV19 and TRBJ2-1; 9 bases map to TRBD2. Per germline, CDR1 LNHDA and CDR2 SQIVND (reference sequence). This CDR3 has 16 residues. J gave up 5 bases and V 5 bases, and 10 bases lay outside the gene matches. The DNA for the CDR3 is TGTGCCAGTAGTTTACTTACTAGCGGGCTTCACAATGAGCAGTTCTTC. Translation: CASSLLTSGLHNEQFF. Combining the CDR3 with reference TRBV19 and TRBJ2-1 gives the whole variable domain DGGITQSPKYLFRKEGQNVTLSCEQNLNHDAMYWYRQDPGQGLRLIYYSQIVNDFQKGDIAEGYSVSREKKESFPLTVTSAQKNPTAFYLCASSLLTSGLHNEQFFGPGTRLTVL.

This clonotype showed up just a few times. The chain has TRBV4-1 and TRBJ1-2, with D hard to call. Trimming left V 1 base short and J 3 bases short, with 9 bases between. CDR3 length equals 14 residues. CDR1 is MGHRA and CDR2 is YSYEKL in the germline V gene. DNA of the CDR3: TGCGCCAGCAGCCAAGCCAACAAGCACTATGGCTACACCTTC. Amino acid sequence: CASSQANKHYGYTF.

There are many counts of this clonotype. The rearrangement joins TRBV12-3 or TRBV12-4 to TRBJ2-1; 11 bases are shared with TRBD2. The CDR3 sequence is 12 residues long. The junction had 3 bases not matched to a gene; V was cut back by 5 bases and J by 12 bases. CDR3 nucleotide sequence: TGTGCCAGCAGTCCCGGGACTAGCGGGCAGTTCTTC. This translates into CASSPGTSGQFF.

The table lists this clonotype with many counts. The chain uses TRBV10-2 and TRBJ1-1; 7 bases fit TRBD1. The V gene end was trimmed by 6 bases and the J gene end by 4 bases; junction bases not matched to a gene: 8. The CDR3 consists of 14 residues. The germline gives CDR1 WSHSY, CDR2 SAAADI. The CDR3 DNA is TGCGCCAGCAGCGTTGACAGGGTTGGCACTGAAGCTTTCTTT. Its translation is CASSVDRVGTEAFF.

The sample holds many counts of this clonotype. CDR3 nucleotides: TGTGCCAGCAGCGACACCGGGGTACTTGAGCAGTTCTTC. Translated, it gives CASSDTGVLEQFF. The V call is TRBV7-9, the J call TRBJ2-1; D is perhaps TRBD2 (5 bases). The V end lost 5 bases, the J end lost 9 bases, and 14 bases lay between the germline ends. Germline-derived CDR1 and CDR2 are SEHNR and FQNEAQ (reference sequence). The CDR3 covers 13 residues.

As concerns this clonotype: A far larger clone is just one base off, so this is likely a read error. This rearrangement joins TRBV12-3 or TRBV12-4 to TRBJ2-3, with D possibly matching TRBD1 (5 bases). The better agreement between TRBJ2-5 and the DNA end casts doubt on the J call. The CDR3 sequence is 16 residues long. CDR3 in amino acids: CASSSSTGASLGTQYF. The CDR3 nucleotides are TGTGCCAGCAGTTCCTCCACTGGGGCTAGTTTGGGGACCCAGTACTTC.

Note on this clonotype: One base away lies a much larger clone, so this may be a sequencing read error. The rearrangement uses TRBV27 and TRBJ2-3; D might be TRBD1 or TRBD2, each matching 5 bases. The CDR3 is 15 residues long. From germline, CDR1 is MNHEY and CDR2 SMNVEV (reference sequence). V lost 4 bases and J 2 bases, leaving 13 bases between the germline ends. CDR3 coding DNA: TGTGCCAGCAGTTCGGGACGCACTTTCACAGATACGCAGTATTTT. As protein: CASSSGRTFTDTQYF.

This clonotype was picked up many times. The rearrangement links TRBV4-2 to TRBJ2-1; perhaps TRBD2 as D (6 bases). The germline CDR1 and CDR2 sequences are LGHNA and YNFKEQ. This CDR3 comprises 16 residues. Trimming shortened V by 0 bases and J by 7 bases, and 16 bases separated the two germline ends. The CDR3 loop reads CASSQDGGTPPNEQFF. In nucleotides, the CDR3 is TGTGCCAGCAGCCAAGATGGCGGGACCCCCCCAAATGAGCAGTTCTTC.

In its sample, this clonotype was seen many times. This CDR3 reads CAISDSDEQYF. In DNA form, the CDR3 reads TGTGCCATCAGTGATTCTGACGAGCAGTACTTC. V gene TRBV10-3 combines with J gene TRBJ2-7; D remains ambiguous. This CDR3 has 11 amino acids. The germline V and J ends were trimmed by 3 bases and 5 bases, with 5 bases remaining between them. CDR1 is ENHRY, CDR2 SYGVKD, per germline.

The CDR3, as DNA: TGCAGCGTTGAAAACGTGACTAGCGGGAGGACGGAAGAGACCCAGTACTTC. This encodes CSVENVTSGRTEETQYF. The rearrangement joins TRBV29-1 to TRBJ2-5; 13 nucleotides agree with TRBD2. Germline loops: CDR1 SQVTM, CDR2 ANQGSEA. The CDR3 length is 17 residues. J was trimmed by 3 bases and V by 2 bases; bases with no gene match: 9. The full variable domain, with the rest looked up from reference TRBV29-1 and TRBJ2-5, is SAVISQKPSRDICQRGTSLTIQCQVDSQVTMMFWYRQQPGQSLTLIATANQGSEATYESGFVIDKFPISRPNLTFSTLTVSNMSPEDSSIYLCSVENVTSGRTEETQYFGPGTRLLVL.

This clonotype was detected many times. The chain has TRBV19 and TRBJ1-1; D is unclear. CDR3 length: 13 amino acids. V was clipped by 6 bases and J by 3 bases, with 11 bases between them. Germline CDR1 is LNHDA and CDR2 is SQIVND (reference sequence). CDR3: CASSQQWDTEAFF. The CDR3 DNA sequence: TGTGCCAGTAGCCAACAGTGGGACACTGAAGCTTTCTTT.

This clonotype has a count of ten or more. The chain uses TRBV12-3 or TRBV12-4 and TRBJ1-1; possible D gene TRBD1, 5 bases. CDR3 length: 14 amino acids. V lost 3 bases, J lost 7 bases, and 15 bases lay in between. CDR3 nucleotides: TGTGCCAGCAGTTTCGAGCGGACATATGGTGAAGCTTTCTTT. It codes for CASSFERTYGEAFF.

This clonotype was seen ten or more times. The rearrangement joins TRBV11-3 to TRBJ2-2; D unclear. V shed 7 bases and J shed 3 bases, with 9 bases lying between them. CDR1 and CDR2 from the germline V gene are SGHNT and YENEEA. This CDR3 has 13 residues. CDR3 DNA sequence: TGTGCCAGCACCATCTGGGACACCGGGGAGCTGTTTTTT. This encodes CASTIWDTGELFF.

This clonotype was detected ten times or more. This chain uses TRBV27 with TRBJ1-2; no firm D call. The CDR3 contains 13 residues. Germline CDR1 is MNHEY and CDR2 is SMNVEV (reference sequence). V lost 8 bases and J lost 7, with 17 bases in between. Here the CDR3 reads CASRAIGVGGYTF. CDR3 sequence (DNA): TGTGCCAGCCGAGCGATCGGGGTTGGTGGCTACACCTTC.

J is TRBJ1-5 and V is TRBV6-8; 10 bases match TRBD1. The junction had 4 bases not matched to a gene; V was cut back by 2 bases and J by 3 bases. The CDR3 totals 16 residues. The germline CDR1 and CDR2 sequences are MNHGY and SAAAGT. CDR3: CASSYLGQGYNQPQHF. The CDR3 nucleotides read TGTGCCAGCAGTTACCTGGGACAGGGGTACAATCAGCCCCAGCATTTT.

This clonotype was counted at least ten times. The V call is TRBV13, the J call TRBJ2-1; 7 bases are a match to TRBD1. Germline CDR1 and CDR2: PRHDT and FYEKMQ (reference sequence). Trimming took 5 bases from V and 5 from J; bases not matched to a gene: 12. The CDR3 runs 16 residues. CDR3 DNA sequence: TGTGCCAGCAGCCCAGGCGACAGGGTAAATAACAATGAGCAGTTCTTC. Protein sequence: CASSPGDRVNNNEQFF.

This chain links TRBV11-2 with TRBJ2-1, with D unresolved. The CDR3 is 23 amino acids. Germline V gene lookup returns CDR1 SGHAT and CDR2 FQNNGV. V dropped 7 bases and J dropped 6 bases, with 43 bases sitting between them. The CDR3 spells CASIDTSRWGSTGRHGVGNEQFF. Here the CDR3 DNA reads TGTGCCAGCATCGATACCTCCCGTTGGGGTAGCACCGGGCGCCATGGGGTCGGCAATGAGCAGTTCTTC.